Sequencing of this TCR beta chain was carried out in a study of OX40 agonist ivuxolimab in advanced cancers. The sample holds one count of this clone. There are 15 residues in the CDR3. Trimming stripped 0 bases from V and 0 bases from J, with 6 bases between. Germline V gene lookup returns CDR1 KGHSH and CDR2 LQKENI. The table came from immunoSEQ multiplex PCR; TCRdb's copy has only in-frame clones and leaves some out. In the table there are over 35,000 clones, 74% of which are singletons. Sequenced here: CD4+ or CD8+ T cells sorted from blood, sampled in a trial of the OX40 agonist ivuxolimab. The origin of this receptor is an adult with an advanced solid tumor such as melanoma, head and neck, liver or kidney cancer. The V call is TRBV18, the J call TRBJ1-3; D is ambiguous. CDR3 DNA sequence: TGTGCCAGCTCACCACCGGTATACTCTGGAAACACCATATATTTT. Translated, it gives CASSPPVYSGNTIYF.